This section outlines one TCR beta chain sequence together with its context. What it binds is not known. Other DNA sequences in this specimen translate into the identical CDR3. The source of the sample is a study of cytomegalovirus exposure and HLA in healthy donors. A multiplex PCR was run with 60 Vbeta primers and 13 Jbeta primers. This table comes from immunoSEQ multiplex PCR, and its TCRdb copy is limited to in-frame clones, with some not included. The sample records about 160,000 clones, less than 80% being singletons. At collection, donors were nominally healthy, but unrecorded immune exposures were probable. CDR3 length: 15 residues. After removal of 0 bases from V and 4 bases from J, the junction contained 6 bases not matched to a gene. Looked up from germline, CDR1 is SGHKS and CDR2 is YYEKEE (reference sequence). Overall study findings and caveats: The later analysis indicated that the majority of CMV-associated TCR beta chains appeared HLA-restricted.

The rearrangement uses TRBV5-5 and TRBJ1-2; TRBD1 aligns across 7 bases. The source is a man aged 35 to 55 in good health and CMV-seronegative. Input material: PBMCs. The CDR3 protein is CASSLGDRVVYGYTF. CDR3 bases: TGTGCCAGCAGCTTGGGAGACAGGGTGGTCTATGGCTACACCTTC.